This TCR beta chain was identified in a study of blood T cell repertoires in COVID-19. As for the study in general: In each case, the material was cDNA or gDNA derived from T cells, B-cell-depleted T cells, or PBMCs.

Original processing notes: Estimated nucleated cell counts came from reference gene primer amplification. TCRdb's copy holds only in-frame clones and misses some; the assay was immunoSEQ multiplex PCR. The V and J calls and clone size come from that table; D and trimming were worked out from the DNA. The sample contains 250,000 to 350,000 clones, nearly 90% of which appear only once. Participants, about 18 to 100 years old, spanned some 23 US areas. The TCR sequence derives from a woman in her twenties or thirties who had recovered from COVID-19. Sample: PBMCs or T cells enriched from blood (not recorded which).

In nucleotides, the CDR3 is TGCGCCAGCCACCCGACTAGCGGGGGTTCGTACGAGCAGTACTTC. Amino acid sequence: CASHPTSGGSYEQYF. The V and J genes are TRBV5-1 and TRBJ2-7, with 12 positions matching TRBD2. Looked up from germline, CDR1 is SGHRS and CDR2 is YFSETQ. The V and J ends lost 7 bases and 4 bases, in that order; junction bases with no gene match: 9. The CDR3 sequence is 15 residues long.